The TCR beta chain described here comes from a study of shared clonotypes between healthy human individuals. Study at large: Per-donor plates numbered three CD4 naive, three CD4 memory, two CD8 naive and one CD8 memory. General study results and limits: Among non-shared clonotypes, generation probabilities were lower than among those shared by all four donors. With few donors, the genetic and exposure-history diversity represented was limited.

Germline CDR1 is MDHEN and CDR2 is SYDVKM. Deletions cut 6 bases from V and 1 base from J, with 13 bases between. The CDR3 runs to 14 residues. TCRdb's table, derived via immunoSEQ multiplex PCR, lists solely in-frame clones and lacks some. The repertoire holds approximately 600,000 clones, around 95% seen once, with approximately 0.11% in the top ten. Of note for this clone: Its antigen is not identified.

CD45RO-negative cells were positively selected for CCR7, leaving out terminally differentiated effector memory CD45RA+ cells. The receptor was derived from a woman aged 25 to 39 in good health. Specimen: naive CD8+ T cells sorted from blood. The rearrangement joins TRBV28 to TRBJ2-7, with a weak D call TRBD2 (6 bases). The CDR3 here is CASRPRTNSYEQYF. The CDR3 coding sequence is TGTGCCAGCAGGCCACGGACTAATTCCTACGAGCAGTACTTC.